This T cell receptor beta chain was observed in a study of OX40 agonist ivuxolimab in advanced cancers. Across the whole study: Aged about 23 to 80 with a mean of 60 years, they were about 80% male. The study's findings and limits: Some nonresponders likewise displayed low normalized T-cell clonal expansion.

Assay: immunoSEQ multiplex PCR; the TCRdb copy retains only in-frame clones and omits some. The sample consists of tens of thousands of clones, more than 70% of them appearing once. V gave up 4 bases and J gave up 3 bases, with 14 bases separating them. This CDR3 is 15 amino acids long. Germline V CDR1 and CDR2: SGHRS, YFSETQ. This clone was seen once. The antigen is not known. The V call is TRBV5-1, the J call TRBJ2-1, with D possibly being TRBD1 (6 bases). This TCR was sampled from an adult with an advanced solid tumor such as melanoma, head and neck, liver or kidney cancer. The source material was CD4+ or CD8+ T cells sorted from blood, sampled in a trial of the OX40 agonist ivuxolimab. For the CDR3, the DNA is TGCGCCAGCAGCAGGGGGTATACTGACTACAATGAGCAGTTCTTC. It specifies CASSRGYTDYNEQFF.